Listed here are 14 T cell receptor beta chains from one sample, sequenced in a study of blood T cells in healthy people across ages. Through a sample-barcoded 5' primer and a J-beta primer mix, a second PCR was run for roughly 7 to 11 cycles. Each CDR3 protein gets one entry after TCRdb re-called the 5' RACE reads with MiXCR. The sample lists about 590,000 distinct CDR3 sequences; approximately 30% were seen once. Input material: blood. All receptors come from a woman older than 75 in good health.

For this clonotype: This clone may be a read error of a much larger clone one base away. The gene calls are TRBV6-6 and TRBJ2-1; TRBD2 matches at 12 bases. With V trimmed by 1 base and J by 9 bases, 4 bases remained unmatched. The CDR3 consists of 15 residues. In germline, CDR1 is MNHNY, CDR2 SVGAGI (reference sequence). CDR3 sequence reads: CASSYWSSGGVEQFF. CDR3 DNA sequence: TGTGCCAGCAGTTACTGGTCTAGCGGGGGGGTTGAGCAGTTCTTC.

To note about this clonotype: Compared with germline, one end of the junction differs, possibly owing to a read error. The chain links TRBV6-1 to TRBJ2-7; TRBD2 aligns across 9 bases. The J call may be faulty, since TRBJ2-5 better matches the DNA end. There are 16 residues in the CDR3. Germline values: CDR1 MNHNS, CDR2 SASEGT. The CDR3 DNA reads TGTACCAGCAGTGTGGGGGGCGGGGGGGCCCGAGAGACCCAGTACTTC. Translated: CTSSVGGGGARETQYF.

The sample holds a few counts of this clonotype. With a much larger clone just one base away, this may be a read error. The rearrangement uses TRBV20-1 and TRBJ2-5; 8 nucleotides agree with TRBD2. Per the germline V gene, CDR1 is DFQATT and CDR2 is SNEGSKA (reference sequence). J gave up 11 bases and V 4 bases, and 18 bases lay outside the gene matches. CDR3 length equals 15 residues. The CDR3 here is CSATQTSGGVHEQYF. In DNA form, the CDR3 reads TGCAGTGCTACCCAAACGAGCGGGGGTGTGCATGAGCAGTACTTC.

This clonotype was seen at least ten times. Here the CDR3 DNA reads TGTGCCAGCAGCAGGACAGGTCAGGAGCAGTACTTC. Translation: CASSRTGQEQYF. The chain joins TRBV7-2 to TRBJ2-7, with TRBD1 identical over 7 bases. With 5 bases clipped from V and 7 bases from J, the junction kept 5 bases outside the gene matches. Germline V gene sequence: CDR1 SGHTA, CDR2 FQGNSA. CDR3 size: 12 residues.

This clonotype was seen a handful of times. A much bigger clone sits one base away, suggesting this may be a read error. The chain is built from TRBV20-1 and TRBJ2-5; tentative D call: TRBD2 (6 bases). CDR1 DFQATT and CDR2 SNEGSKA come from the germline V gene (reference sequence). The CDR3 extends over 12 amino acids. As DNA, the CDR3 is TGCAGGGCTAGAGATAGCGGAGGGAGCCAGTACTTC. Its translation is CRARDSGGSQYF.

About this clonotype: A much bigger clone sits one base away, suggesting this may be a read error. V gene TRBV6-4 combines with J gene TRBJ1-1, with D perhaps TRBD1 (5 bases). Germline CDR1 and CDR2: MRHNA and SNTAGT. CDR3 length: 14 residues. Trimming shortened V by 2 bases and J by 8 bases, and 15 bases separated the two germline ends. The CDR3 protein is CASSDEAGIPEAFF. CDR3 coding DNA: TGTGCCAGCAGTGACGAGGCAGGGATACCAGAAGCTTTCTTT.

This clonotype was detected ten times or more. This chain uses TRBV5-4 with TRBJ2-4; perhaps TRBD2 as D (6 bases). Trimming stripped 4 bases from V and 0 bases from J, with 14 bases between. Germline V gene data show CDR1 as SGHNT and CDR2 as YYREEE (reference sequence). The CDR3 runs to 16 residues. CDR3 DNA sequence: TGTGCCAGCAGCCCGGGGGACTTCCTAGCCAAAAACATTCAGTACTTC. This gives the protein CASSPGDFLAKNIQYF.

This clonotype has ten or more counts. The chain has TRBV6-2 or TRBV6-3 and TRBJ2-3, with 13 nucleotides matching TRBD2. J was trimmed by 2 bases and V by 2 bases; bases with no gene match: 7. Germline V lookup: CDR1 MNHEY, CDR2 SVGEGT. The CDR3 is made up of 18 amino acids. CDR3 region: CASSYAGLAGTLTDTQYF. The CDR3 DNA is TGTGCCAGCAGTTACGCGGGACTAGCGGGGACCCTCACAGATACGCAGTATTTT.

This clonotype was detected a few times. This clone may be a read error of a much larger clone one base away. The V gene is TRBV20-1, the J gene TRBJ2-7; 7 nucleotides line up with TRBD1. Germline CDR1 DFQATT, CDR2 SNEGSKA (reference sequence). Trimming at V came to 0 bases and at J to 2 bases, leaving 10 bases not matched to a gene. The CDR3 covers 16 residues. CDR3: CSARDSRPDRAYEQYF. Here the CDR3 DNA reads TGCAGTGCTAGAGATAGTAGGCCCGACAGGGCCTACGAGCAGTACTTC.

The CDR3 here is CASSLLGQLATPPLYGYTF. Written as DNA, the CDR3 is TGTGCCAGCAGCTTGCTTGGGCAACTAGCCACCCCTCCCTTATATGGCTACACCTTC. The J gene is TRBJ1-2, the V gene TRBV7-8; D call uncertain. V lost 3 bases and J lost 5, with 28 bases in between. This CDR3 spans 19 amino acids. From germline, CDR1 is SGHVS and CDR2 FQNEAQ.

The chain couples TRBV20-1 to TRBJ2-1; 11 positions agree with TRBD2. CDR1 and CDR2 (germline): DFQATT, SNEGSKA (reference sequence). The trim removed 6 bases at V and 2 bases at J, leaving 9 bases unmatched. The CDR3 runs to 16 residues. CDR3 protein: CSADRLAGLTYNEQFF. CDR3 sequence (DNA): TGCAGTGCGGACCGACTAGCGGGGTTAACCTACAATGAGCAGTTCTTC.

This clonotype has at least ten counts. The chain uses TRBV7-9 and TRBJ2-4; maybe TRBD2 (5 bases). Trimming shortened V by 4 bases and J by 7 bases, and 14 bases separated the two germline ends. CDR1 is SEHNR and CDR2 is FQNEAQ in the germline V gene (reference sequence). CDR3 length equals 14 residues. The CDR3 DNA follows: TGTGCCAGCAGCTCTGGGAGCCGAGGTAACATTCAGTACTTC. This sequence encodes CASSSGSRGNIQYF.

This clonotype was detected ten times or more. J is TRBJ1-2 and V is TRBV20-1; 8 positions agree with TRBD1. V lost 3 bases and J lost 3; bases outside the gene matches: 3. CDR3 length: 13 residues. Per germline, CDR1 DFQATT and CDR2 SNEGSKA (reference sequence). The CDR3 loop is CSARDRDDYGYTF. CDR3 DNA sequence: TGCAGTGCTAGGGACAGGGATGACTATGGCTACACCTTC.

In this sample, this clonotype turned up many times. This chain links TRBV5-1 with TRBJ1-4, with D unresolved. Germline V CDR1 and CDR2: SGHRS, YFSETQ. Deletions cut 2 bases from V and 0 bases from J, with 23 bases between. CDR3 size: 20 residues. The CDR3 protein is CASSLGSAGFAVATNEKLFF. The CDR3 coding sequence is TGCGCCAGCAGCTTAGGTTCAGCAGGTTTCGCGGTCGCAACTAATGAAAAACTGTTTTTT.